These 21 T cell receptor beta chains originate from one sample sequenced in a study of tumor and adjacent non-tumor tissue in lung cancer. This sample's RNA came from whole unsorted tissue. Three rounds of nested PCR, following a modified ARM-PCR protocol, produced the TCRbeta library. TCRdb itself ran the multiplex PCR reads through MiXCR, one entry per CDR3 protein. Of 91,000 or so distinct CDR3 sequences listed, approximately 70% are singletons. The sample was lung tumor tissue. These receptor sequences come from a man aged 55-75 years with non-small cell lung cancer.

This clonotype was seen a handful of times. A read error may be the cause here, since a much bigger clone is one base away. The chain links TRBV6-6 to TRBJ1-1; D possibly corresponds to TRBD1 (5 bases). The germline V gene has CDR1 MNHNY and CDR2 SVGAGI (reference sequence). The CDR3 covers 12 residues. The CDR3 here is CASREGNAEAFF. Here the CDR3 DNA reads TGTGCCAGCAGAGAGGGGAACGCTGAAGCTTTCTTT.

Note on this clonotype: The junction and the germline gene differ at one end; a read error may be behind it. The CDR3, as DNA: TGCGGCGTTGATTGGGGGGAAGAGACCCAGTATTTC. Amino acid sequence: CGVDWGEETQYF. J is TRBJ2-5 and V is TRBV29-1; possible D gene TRBD2, 6 bases. Looked up from germline, CDR1 is SQVTM and CDR2 is ANQGSEA. This CDR3 spans 12 amino acids.

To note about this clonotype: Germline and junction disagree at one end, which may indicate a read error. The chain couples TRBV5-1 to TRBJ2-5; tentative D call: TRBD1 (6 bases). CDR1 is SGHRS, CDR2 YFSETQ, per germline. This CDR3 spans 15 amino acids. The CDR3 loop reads CASGTGTPYQETKYF. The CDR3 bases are TGCGCCAGCGGCACCGGGACACCGTACCAAGAGACCAAGTACTTC. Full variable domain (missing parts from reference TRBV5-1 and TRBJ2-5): KAGVTQTPRYLIKTRGQQVTLSCSPISGHRSVSWYQQTPGQGLQFLFEYFSETQRNKGNFPGRFSGRQFSNSRSEMNVSTLELGDSALYLCASGTGTPYQETKYFGPGTRLLVL.

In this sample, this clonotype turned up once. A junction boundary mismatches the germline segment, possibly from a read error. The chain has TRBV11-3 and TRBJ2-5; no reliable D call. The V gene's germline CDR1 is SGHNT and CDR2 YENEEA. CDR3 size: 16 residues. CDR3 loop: CASSLGTAEGGETQYF. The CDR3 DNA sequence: TGTGCCAGCAGCTTAGGTACGGCGGAAGGTGGAGAGACCCAATACTTC. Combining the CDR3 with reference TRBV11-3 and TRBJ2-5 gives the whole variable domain EAGVVQSPRYKIIEKKQPVAFWCNPISGHNTLYWYLQNLGQGPELLIRYENEEAVDDSQLPKDRFSAERLKGVDSTLKIQPAELGDSAVYLCASSLGTAEGGETQYFGPGTRLLVL.

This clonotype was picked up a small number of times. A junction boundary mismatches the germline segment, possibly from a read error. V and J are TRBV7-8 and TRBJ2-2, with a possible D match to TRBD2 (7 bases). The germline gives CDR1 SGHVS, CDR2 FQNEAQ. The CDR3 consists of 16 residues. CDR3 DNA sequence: TGTGCCAGCAGCAGCCGCAAGGGGGGGCTCACCGGGGAGCTGCTTTTT. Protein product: CASSSRKGGLTGELLF.

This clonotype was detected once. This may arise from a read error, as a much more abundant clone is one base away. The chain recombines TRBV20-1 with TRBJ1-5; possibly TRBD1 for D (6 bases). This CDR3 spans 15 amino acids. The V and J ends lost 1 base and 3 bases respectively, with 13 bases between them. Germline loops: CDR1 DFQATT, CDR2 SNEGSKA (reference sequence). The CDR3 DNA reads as TGCAGTGCTAGAGCTCAGGGGCAAAACAATCAGCCCCAGCATTTT. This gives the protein CSARAQGQNNQPQHF.

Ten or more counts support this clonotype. DNA for the CDR3: TGTGCCAGCAGTCCGACAGGGGCCGGGGCCAACGTCCTGACTTTC. The encoded protein is CASSPTGAGANVLTF. The chain is built from TRBV28 and TRBJ2-6; 8 bases are shared with TRBD1. CDR1 is MDHEN and CDR2 is SYDVKM in the germline V gene. The CDR3 extends over 15 amino acids. With V trimmed by 5 bases and J by 4 bases, 4 bases remained unmatched.

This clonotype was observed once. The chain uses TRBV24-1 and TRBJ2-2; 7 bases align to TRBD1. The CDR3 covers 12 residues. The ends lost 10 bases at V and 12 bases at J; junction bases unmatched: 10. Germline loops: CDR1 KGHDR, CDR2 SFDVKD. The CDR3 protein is CATGQDTGKLFF. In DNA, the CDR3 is TGTGCCACAGGACAGGACACTGGGAAGCTGTTTTTT.

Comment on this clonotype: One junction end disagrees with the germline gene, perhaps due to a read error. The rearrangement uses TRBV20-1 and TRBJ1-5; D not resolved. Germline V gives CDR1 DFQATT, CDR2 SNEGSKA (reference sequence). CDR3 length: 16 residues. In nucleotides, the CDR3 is TGCAGTACTAGTCTCGGCGGGCTCAGACGCAATCAGCCCCAGCATTTT. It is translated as CSTSLGGLRRNQPQHF.

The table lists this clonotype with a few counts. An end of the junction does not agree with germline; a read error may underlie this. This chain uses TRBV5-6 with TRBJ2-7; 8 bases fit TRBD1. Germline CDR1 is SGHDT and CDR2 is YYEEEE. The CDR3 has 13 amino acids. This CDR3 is CASSLDRVYEQYF. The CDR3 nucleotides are TGTGCCAGCAGTTTGGACAGGGTCTACGAGCAGTACTTC. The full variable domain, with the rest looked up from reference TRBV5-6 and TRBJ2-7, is DAGVTQSPTHLIKTRGQQVTLRCSPKSGHDTVSWYQQALGQGPQFIFQYYEEEERQRGNFPDRFSGHQFPNYSSELNVNALLLGDSALYLCASSLDRVYEQYFGPGTRLTVT.

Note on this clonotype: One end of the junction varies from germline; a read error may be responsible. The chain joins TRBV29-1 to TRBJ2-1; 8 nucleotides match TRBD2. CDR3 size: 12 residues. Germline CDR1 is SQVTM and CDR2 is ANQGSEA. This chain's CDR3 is CNVGLAPNERFF. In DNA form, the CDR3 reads TGCAACGTTGGACTAGCCCCCAATGAGCGGTTCTTC.

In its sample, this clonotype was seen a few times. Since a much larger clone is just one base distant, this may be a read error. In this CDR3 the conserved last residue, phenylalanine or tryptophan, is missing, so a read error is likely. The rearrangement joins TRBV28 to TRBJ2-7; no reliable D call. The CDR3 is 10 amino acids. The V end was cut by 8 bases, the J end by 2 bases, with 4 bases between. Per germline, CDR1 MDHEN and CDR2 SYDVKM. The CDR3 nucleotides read TGTGCCAGCGTCCCCTACGAGCAGTACTAC. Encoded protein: CASVPYEQYY.

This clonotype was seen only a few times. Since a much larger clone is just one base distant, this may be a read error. The DNA of the CDR3 is TGCGCCAGCGGCCAAGAGGGACTAGCGGGGGAAGAGACCCAGTACTTC. Amino acids: CASGQEGLAGEETQYF. The rearrangement uses TRBV4-1 and TRBJ2-5, with TRBD2 identical over 14 bases. CDR1 is MGHRA, CDR2 YSYEKL, per germline. The CDR3 is 16 amino acids.

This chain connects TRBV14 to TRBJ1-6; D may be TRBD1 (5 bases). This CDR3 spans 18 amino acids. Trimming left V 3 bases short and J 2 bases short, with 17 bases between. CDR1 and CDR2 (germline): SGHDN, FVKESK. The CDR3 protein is CASSHRPGPRTYNSPLHF. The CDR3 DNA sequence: TGTGCCAGCAGCCACAGACCGGGGCCCAGAACCTATAATTCACCCCTCCACTTT.

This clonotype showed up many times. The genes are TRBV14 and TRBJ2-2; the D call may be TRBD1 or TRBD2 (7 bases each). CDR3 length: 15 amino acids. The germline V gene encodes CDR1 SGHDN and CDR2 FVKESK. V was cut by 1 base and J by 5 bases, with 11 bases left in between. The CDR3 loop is CASSQVRGGTGELFF. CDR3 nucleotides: TGTGCCAGCAGCCAAGTCAGGGGGGGAACCGGGGAGCTGTTTTTT.

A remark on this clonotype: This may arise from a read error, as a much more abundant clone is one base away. The CDR3 sequence is CSVSLNNNEQFF. Here the CDR3 DNA reads TGCAGTGTGTCCCTAAATAACAATGAGCAGTTCTTC. The J gene is TRBJ2-1, the V gene TRBV20-1, with D uncertain. Trimming removed 7 bases at V and 5 bases at J, with 12 bases between. Germline V gene data show CDR1 as DFQATT and CDR2 as SNEGSKA (reference sequence). The CDR3 runs to 12 residues.

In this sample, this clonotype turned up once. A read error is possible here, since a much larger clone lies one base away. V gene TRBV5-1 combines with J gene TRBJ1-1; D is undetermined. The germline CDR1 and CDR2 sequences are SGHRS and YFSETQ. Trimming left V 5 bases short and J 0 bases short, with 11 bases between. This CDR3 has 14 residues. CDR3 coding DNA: TGCGCCAGCAGTTGGGAGTTGATGAACACTGAAGCTTTCTTT. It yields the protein CASSWELMNTEAFF.

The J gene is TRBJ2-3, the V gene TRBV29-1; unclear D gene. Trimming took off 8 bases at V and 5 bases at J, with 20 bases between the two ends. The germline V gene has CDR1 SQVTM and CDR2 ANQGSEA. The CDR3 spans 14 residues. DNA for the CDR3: TGCAGCCTTGGAGAAGCTTCCCGGAGAGATACGCAGTATTTT. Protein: CSLGEASRRDTQYF.

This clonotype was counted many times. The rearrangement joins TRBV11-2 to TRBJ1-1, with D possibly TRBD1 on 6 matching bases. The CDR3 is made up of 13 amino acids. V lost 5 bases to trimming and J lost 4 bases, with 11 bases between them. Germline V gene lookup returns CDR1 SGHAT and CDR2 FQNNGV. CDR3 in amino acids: CASSLGGITEAFF. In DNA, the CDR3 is TGTGCCAGCAGCCTAGGGGGGATCACTGAAGCTTTCTTT.

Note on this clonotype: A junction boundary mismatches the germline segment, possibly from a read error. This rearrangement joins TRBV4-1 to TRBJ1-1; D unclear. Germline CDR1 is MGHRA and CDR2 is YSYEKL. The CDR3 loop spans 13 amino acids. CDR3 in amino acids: CASNQTSNTEAFF. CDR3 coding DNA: TGCGCCAGCAACCAAACTAGCAACACTGAAGCTTTCTTC.

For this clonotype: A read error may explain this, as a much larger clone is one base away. CDR3 protein: CASSVESSQGEQFF. The CDR3 DNA reads as TGTGCCAGCAGCGTAGAGTCGAGCCAGGGTGAGCAGTTCTTC. The chain uses TRBV9 and TRBJ2-1, with D maybe TRBD1 (5 bases). Germline loops: CDR1 SGDLS, CDR2 YYNGEE. The CDR3 extends over 14 amino acids. Trimming shortened V by 0 bases and J by 9 bases, and 13 bases separated the two germline ends.